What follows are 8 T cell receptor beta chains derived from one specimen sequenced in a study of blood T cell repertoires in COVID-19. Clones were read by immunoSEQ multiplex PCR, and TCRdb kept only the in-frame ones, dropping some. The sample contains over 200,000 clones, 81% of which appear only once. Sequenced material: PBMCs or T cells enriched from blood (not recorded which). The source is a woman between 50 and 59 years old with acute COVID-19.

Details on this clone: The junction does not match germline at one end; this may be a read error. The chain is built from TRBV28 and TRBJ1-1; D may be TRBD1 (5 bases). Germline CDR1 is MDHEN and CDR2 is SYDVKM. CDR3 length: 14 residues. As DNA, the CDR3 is TGTGCCAGCAGTTTAGTAGGTAACAGGTTTGAAGTTTTCTTT. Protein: CASSLVGNRFEVFF.

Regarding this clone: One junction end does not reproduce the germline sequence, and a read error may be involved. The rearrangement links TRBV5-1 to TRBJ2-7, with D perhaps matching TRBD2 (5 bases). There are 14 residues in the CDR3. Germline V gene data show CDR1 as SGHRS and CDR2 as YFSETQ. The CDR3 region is CASSLAAGSDEQYF. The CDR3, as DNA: TGCGCCAGCAGCTTGGCCGCGGGCTCCGACGAGCAGTACTTC.

CDR3 region: CASSEGVAGGREQYF. Written as DNA, the CDR3 is TGTGCCAGCAGTGAAGGAGTAGCGGGGGGTAGGGAGCAGTACTTC. V gene TRBV2 combines with J gene TRBJ2-7; 10 bases match TRBD2. V shed 1 base and J 7 bases; nucleotides not matched to a gene: 7. The CDR3 consists of 15 residues. Germline assignment: CDR1 SNHLY and CDR2 FYNNEI.

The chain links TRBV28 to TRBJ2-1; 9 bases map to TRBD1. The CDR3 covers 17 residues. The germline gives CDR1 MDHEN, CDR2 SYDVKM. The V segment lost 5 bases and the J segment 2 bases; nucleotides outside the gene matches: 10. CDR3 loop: CASSATTGQGAYNEQFF. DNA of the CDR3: TGTGCCAGCAGTGCCACAACGGGACAGGGAGCCTACAATGAGCAGTTCTTC.

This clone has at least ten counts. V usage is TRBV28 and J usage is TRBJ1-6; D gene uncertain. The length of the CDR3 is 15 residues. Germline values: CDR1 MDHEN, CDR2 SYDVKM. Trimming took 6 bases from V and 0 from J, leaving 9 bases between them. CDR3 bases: TGTGCCAGCAGGGCAGGAAACTCCTATAATTCACCCCTCCACTTT. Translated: CASRAGNSYNSPLHF. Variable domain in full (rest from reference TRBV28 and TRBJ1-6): DVKVTQSSRYLVKRTGEKVFLECVQDMDHENMFWYRQDPGLGLRLIYFSYDVKMKEKGDIPEGYSVSREKKERFSLILESASTNQTSMYLCASRAGNSYNSPLHFGNGTRLTVT.

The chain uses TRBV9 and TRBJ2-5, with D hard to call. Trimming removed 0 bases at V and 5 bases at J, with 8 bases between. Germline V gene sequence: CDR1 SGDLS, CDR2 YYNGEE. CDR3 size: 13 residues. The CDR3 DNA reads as TGTGCCAGCAGCGTAGGGTTTCGGGAGACCCAGTACTTC. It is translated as CASSVGFRETQYF.

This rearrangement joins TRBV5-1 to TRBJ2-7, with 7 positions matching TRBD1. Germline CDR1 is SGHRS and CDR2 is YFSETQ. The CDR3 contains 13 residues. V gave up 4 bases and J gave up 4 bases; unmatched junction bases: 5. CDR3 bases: TGCGCCAGCAGCATGGACAGGACATACGAGCAGTACTTC. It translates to CASSMDRTYEQYF.

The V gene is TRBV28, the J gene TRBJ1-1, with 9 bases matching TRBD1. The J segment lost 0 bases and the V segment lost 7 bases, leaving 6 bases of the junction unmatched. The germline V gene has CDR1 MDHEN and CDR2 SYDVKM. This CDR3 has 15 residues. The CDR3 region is CASKRTGVLNTEAFF. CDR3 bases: TGTGCCAGCAAACGGACAGGGGTTTTGAACACTGAAGCTTTCTTT.